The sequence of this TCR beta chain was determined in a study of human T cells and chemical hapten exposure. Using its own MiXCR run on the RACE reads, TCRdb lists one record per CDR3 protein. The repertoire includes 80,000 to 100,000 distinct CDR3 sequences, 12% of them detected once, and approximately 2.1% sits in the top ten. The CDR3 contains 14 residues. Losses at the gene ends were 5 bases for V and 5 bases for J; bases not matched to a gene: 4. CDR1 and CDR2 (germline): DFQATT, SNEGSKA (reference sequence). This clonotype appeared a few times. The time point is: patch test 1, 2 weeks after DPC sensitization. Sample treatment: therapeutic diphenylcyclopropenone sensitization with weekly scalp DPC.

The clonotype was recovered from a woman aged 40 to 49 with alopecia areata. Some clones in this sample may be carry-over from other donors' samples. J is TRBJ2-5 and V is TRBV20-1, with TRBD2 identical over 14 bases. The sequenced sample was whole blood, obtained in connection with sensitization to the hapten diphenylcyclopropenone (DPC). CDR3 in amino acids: CSAGTSGSRETQYF. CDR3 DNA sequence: TGCAGTGCTGGGACTAGCGGGAGCCGGGAGACCCAGTACTTC.